What follows are 27 T cell receptor beta chains derived from one specimen sequenced in a study of human T cells and chemical hapten exposure. As for time point: patch test 2, 6 weeks after DPC sensitization. Treatment denoted: therapeutic diphenylcyclopropenone sensitization with weekly scalp DPC. TCRdb fed the RACE reads into MiXCR, producing one record per CDR3 protein. The top ten hold about 5.4% of the sample, which has about 380,000 distinct CDR3 sequences, under 6.5% seen once. The specimen comprised whole blood, sampled in connection with sensitization to the hapten diphenylcyclopropenone (DPC). The receptors stem from a woman under 30 with alopecia areata. Some clones in this sample may be carry-over from other donors' samples.

This clonotype was detected many times. The chain carries TRBV6-5 and TRBJ1-4, with 8 positions matching TRBD1. Trimming cost V 7 bases and J 6 bases; bases outside gene matches: 7. The CDR3 runs to 14 residues. Germline values: CDR1 MNHEY, CDR2 SVGAGI. The CDR3 here is CASTEGQGDEKLFF. CDR3 bases: TGTGCCAGCACCGAAGGACAGGGTGATGAAAAACTGTTTTTT.

This clonotype was found a few times. The chain has TRBV29-1 and TRBJ1-1; D gene uncertain. The CDR3 covers 12 residues. CDR1 SQVTM and CDR2 ANQGSEA come from the germline V gene. Between the trimmed V and J ends, which lost 2 bases and 0 bases, there was a span of 4 bases. The CDR3 here is CSVEWLNTEAFF. DNA for the CDR3: TGCAGCGTTGAATGGCTGAACACTGAAGCTTTCTTT.

Only a few counts were recorded for this clonotype. A much larger clone sits a single nucleotide away, making a read error possible. The chain combines TRBV12-3 or TRBV12-4 with TRBJ2-3, with D uncertain. V was trimmed by 7 bases and J by 2 bases, leaving 4 bases between them. The CDR3 is made up of 11 amino acids. CDR3 sequence reads: CASTHTDTQYF. CDR3 DNA sequence: TGTGCCAGCACCCACACAGATACGCAGTATTTT.

This clonotype was recorded at least ten times. The conserved phenylalanine or tryptophan is not found at the CDR3 terminus, so this likely reflects a read error. It is unclear where the CDR3 begins or ends on the DNA, so no DNA is shown, and the CDR3 is as TCRdb lists it. The chain links TRBV21-1 to TRBJ2-7; the DNA was not compared with TRBD2, the D call given in the table. TRBV21-1 is designated a pseudogene. 12 amino acids form the CDR3, both terminal residues included. The CDR3 spells CASSITTSGGPL.

Ten or more counts support this clonotype. The chain has TRBV6-5 and TRBJ1-6, with 9 bases aligning to TRBD1. From germline, CDR1 is MNHEY and CDR2 SVGAGI. The CDR3 is 16 amino acids. V lost 2 bases and J lost 6; bases outside the gene matches: 5. The CDR3 DNA reads TGTGCCAGCAGTTACAAAACAGGGGGCGTTAATTCACCCCTCCACTTT. Protein sequence: CASSYKTGGVNSPLHF.

Ten or more counts support this clonotype. The chain recombines TRBV4-2 with TRBJ2-5, with TRBD2 matching over 12 bases. The CDR3 has 15 amino acids. CDR1 and CDR2 (germline): LGHNA, YNFKEQ. V dropped 4 bases and J dropped 5; count of bases not matched to a gene: 5. This chain's CDR3 is CASSPGLAGRETQYF. CDR3 DNA sequence: TGTGCCAGCAGCCCAGGACTAGCGGGGAGGGAGACCCAGTACTTC.

This clonotype was observed many times. The chain employs TRBV5-1 and TRBJ1-6; TRBD1 is a possible D gene (6 bases). Germline lookup yields CDR1 SGHRS and CDR2 YFSETQ. Trimming stripped 0 bases from V and 6 bases from J, with 13 bases between. CDR3 length equals 16 residues. CDR3 in amino acids: CASSLEGRGRNSPLHF. CDR3 in DNA: TGCGCCAGCAGCTTGGAGGGCAGGGGTCGTAATTCACCCCTCCACTTT.

V is TRBV9 and J is TRBJ2-2, with 7 bases fitting TRBD1. The CDR3 has 17 residues. Germline V gene sequence: CDR1 SGDLS, CDR2 YYNGEE. V shed 0 bases and J 4 bases; nucleotides not matched to a gene: 9. This CDR3 is CASSVGEGGRGTGELFF. CDR3 bases: TGTGCCAGCAGCGTAGGAGAAGGGGGCAGGGGCACCGGGGAGCTGTTTTTT.

This clonotype was counted a few times. The chain couples TRBV4-3 to TRBJ1-1; 8 bases agree with TRBD1. V lost 4 bases and J lost 10; bases outside the gene matches: 8. Germline CDR1 is LGHNA and CDR2 is YSLEER. The CDR3 runs to 13 residues. CDR3 amino acids: CASSPGQGTSAFF. The CDR3 coding sequence is TGCGCCAGCAGCCCTGGACAGGGCACCTCAGCTTTCTTT.

This clonotype showed up many times. The rearrangement joins TRBV20-1 to TRBJ1-1, with D possibly TRBD1 on 6 matching bases. V was cut by 0 bases and J by 6 bases, with 14 bases left in between. Germline V CDR1 and CDR2: DFQATT, SNEGSKA (reference sequence). CDR3 length: 14 amino acids. CDR3 sequence: CSARDRGRRAEAFF. CDR3 sequence (DNA): TGCAGTGCTAGAGATCGGGGGCGGAGGGCTGAAGCTTTCTTT.

This clonotype appeared many times. J is TRBJ1-1 and V is TRBV29-1; TRBD1 is a possible D gene (5 bases). Germline loops: CDR1 SQVTM, CDR2 ANQGSEA. Trimming took off 7 bases at V and 1 base at J, with 13 bases between the two ends. The CDR3 is 13 residues long. As DNA, the CDR3 is TGCAGCGCTGGGGAACAGGAGAACACTGAAGCTTTCTTT. It is translated as CSAGEQENTEAFF. The entire variable domain, with the rest obtained from reference TRBV29-1 and TRBJ1-1, is as follows: SAVISQKPSRDICQRGTSLTIQCQVDSQVTMMFWYRQQPGQSLTLIATANQGSEATYESGFVIDKFPISRPNLTFSTLTVSNMSPEDSSIYLCSAGEQENTEAFFGQGTRLTVV.

Ten or more counts support this clonotype. This sequence joins TRBV29-1 and TRBJ1-2; TRBD1 matches at 7 bases. This CDR3 has 14 residues. Germline V gene lookup returns CDR1 SQVTM and CDR2 ANQGSEA. The V and J ends lost 0 bases and 4 bases, in that order; junction bases with no gene match: 5. CDR3: CSVEDRDSRYGYTF. CDR3 in DNA: TGCAGCGTTGAAGACAGGGACAGTCGCTATGGCTACACCTTC.

This clonotype was seen repeatedly, ten times or more. The chain recombines TRBV18 with TRBJ2-5; 8 positions match TRBD2. Germline lookup yields CDR1 KGHSH and CDR2 LQKENI. Trimming at V came to 2 bases and at J to 2 bases, leaving 10 bases not matched to a gene. The CDR3 consists of 17 residues. CDR3 DNA sequence: TGTGCCAGCTCACCAGAAGGCGGGGGGCCATTACAAGAGACCCAGTACTTC. It specifies CASSPEGGGPLQETQYF.

Points on this clonotype: Since a much larger clone is just one base distant, this may be a read error. The CDR3 region is CASSRLAGARETQYF. The CDR3 DNA sequence: TGCGCCAGCAGCCGTCTAGCGGGGGCCAGAGAGACCCAGTACTTC. The V gene is TRBV4-3, the J gene TRBJ2-5; 10 bases match TRBD2. Germline assignment: CDR1 LGHNA and CDR2 YSLEER. J was trimmed by 4 bases and V by 4 bases; bases with no gene match: 6. This CDR3 has 15 amino acids.

Many counts were recorded for this clonotype. This chain connects TRBV24-1 to TRBJ2-6; 7 nucleotides agree with TRBD1. This CDR3 region has 16 residues. Per germline, CDR1 KGHDR and CDR2 SFDVKD. The V and J ends lost 4 bases and 4 bases, in that order; junction bases with no gene match: 6. DNA of the CDR3: TGTGCCACCAGTGAGCCGACAGGGATCGGGGCCAACGTCCTGACTTTC. Translating gives CATSEPTGIGANVLTF.

At least ten counts were recorded for this clonotype. V and J are TRBV4-2 and TRBJ1-5, with TRBD1 as a possible D gene (5 bases). The CDR3 is 16 residues long. Germline values: CDR1 LGHNA, CDR2 YNFKEQ. Between the trimmed V and J ends, which lost 4 bases and 1 base, there was a span of 14 bases. For the CDR3, the DNA is TGTGCCAGCAGCCGCGAGGCAGGGCTGAGCAATCAGCCCCAGCATTTT. It translates to CASSREAGLSNQPQHF.

This chain links TRBV5-5 with TRBJ1-1, with D uncertain. Germline V gives CDR1 SGHKS, CDR2 YYEKEE (reference sequence). There are 14 residues in the CDR3. V was pared by 5 bases and J by 7 bases, with 18 bases between. The CDR3 DNA reads TGTGCCAGCAGTCCTTTTTTTTCCCCTAGTGAAGCTTTCTTT. Its translation is CASSPFFSPSEAFF.

This clonotype was counted only a few times. J is TRBJ2-1 and V is TRBV6-2 or TRBV6-3, with D possibly being TRBD1 or TRBD2 (5 bases each). Germline V gene sequence: CDR1 MNHEY, CDR2 SVGEGT. This CDR3 region has 12 residues. Trimming left V 8 bases short and J 9 bases short, with 14 bases between. The CDR3 reads CASASPRGEQFF. In DNA, the CDR3 is TGTGCCAGCGCCTCCCCGAGGGGTGAGCAGTTCTTC.

This clonotype was seen ten or more times. The V and J genes are TRBV29-1 and TRBJ2-7; D call uncertain. The CDR3 is made up of 15 amino acids. Germline values: CDR1 SQVTM, CDR2 ANQGSEA. V lost 5 bases and J 6 bases, leaving 23 bases between the germline ends. For the CDR3, the DNA is TGCAGCGTTCGGGCAGAGCCACGGATAGTGGGCGAGCAGTACTTC. It codes for CSVRAEPRIVGEQYF.

This clonotype was counted many times. The chain is built from TRBV4-3 and TRBJ1-2; 7 bases match TRBD1. The CDR3 is 15 amino acids. Germline V gene data show CDR1 as LGHNA and CDR2 as YSLEER. V shed 0 bases, J shed 5 bases, and the junction held 6 bases outside the gene matches. The CDR3 DNA follows: TGCGCCAGCAGCCAAGAGACAGGGAGGAGATATGGCTACACCTTC. Its translation is CASSQETGRRYGYTF.

This clonotype was detected only a few times. The chain has TRBV20-1 and TRBJ1-5; D gene ambiguous. The CDR3 spans 17 residues. CDR1 DFQATT and CDR2 SNEGSKA come from the germline V gene (reference sequence). The V gene lost 0 bases and the J gene lost 5 bases, with 20 bases spanning the gap. The CDR3 DNA follows: TGCAGTGCTAGAGATCCCGGGTTGAGGTTAGCAGATCAGCCCCAGCATTTT. Its translation: CSARDPGLRLADQPQHF.

This clonotype was observed at least ten times. The CDR3 DNA sequence: TGTGCCAGCAGCCCTGGGCAGGGACCGTCCTACGAGCAGTACTTC. It is translated as CASSPGQGPSYEQYF. The rearrangement links TRBV14 to TRBJ2-7, with D perhaps being TRBD1 or TRBD2 (5 bases each). Germline V gene lookup returns CDR1 SGHDN and CDR2 FVKESK. V was cut by 4 bases and J by 1 base, with 14 bases left in between. CDR3 length: 15 amino acids.

This chain uses TRBV5-4 with TRBJ1-3, with 12 bases fitting TRBD1. This CDR3 region has 17 residues. Germline assignment: CDR1 SGHNT and CDR2 YYREEE (reference sequence). V trimming: 1 base; J trimming: 4 bases; junction bases outside the gene matches: 6. The CDR3: CASSLNPGTGGGNTIYF. The CDR3 DNA follows: TGTGCCAGCAGCTTGAACCCCGGGACAGGGGGCGGAAACACCATATATTTT.

This clonotype was detected ten times or more. The chain is built from TRBV6-2 or TRBV6-3 and TRBJ1-5, with D maybe TRBD1 (5 bases). V was pared by 4 bases and J by 2 bases, with 18 bases between. CDR1 is MNHEY, CDR2 SVGEGT, per germline. This CDR3 contains 17 residues. DNA for the CDR3: TGTGCCAGCAGTTCCGAGGGGAGGCGTGCTGGCAATCAGCCCCAGCATTTT. Amino acids: CASSSEGRRAGNQPQHF.

This clonotype was counted many times. The chain recombines TRBV3-1 with TRBJ2-7; the D is unclear. The germline gives CDR1 LGHDT, CDR2 YNNKEL (reference sequence). The CDR3 has 11 amino acids. The V gene lost 1 base and the J gene lost 7 bases, with 5 bases spanning the gap. The CDR3 region is CASSQVGEQYF. CDR3 sequence (DNA): TGTGCCAGCAGCCAAGTGGGGGAGCAGTACTTC.

The gene calls are TRBV5-1 and TRBJ2-7, with D possibly called TRBD1 or TRBD2 (5 bases each). The CDR3 runs to 15 residues. Trimming removed 4 bases at V and 3 bases at J, with 17 bases between. In germline, CDR1 is SGHRS, CDR2 YFSETQ. The CDR3 DNA reads TGCGCCAGCAGCCCGGACGCCGGGACGTACTACGAGCAGTACTTC. Its translation is CASSPDAGTYYEQYF.

The V gene is TRBV10-3, the J gene TRBJ2-7; no reliable D call. The germline CDR1 and CDR2 sequences are ENHRY and SYGVKD. V lost 7 bases and J 0 bases, leaving 13 bases between the germline ends. The CDR3 is made up of 14 amino acids. The CDR3 bases are TGTGCCATCACCTTAGCTACCGGCTCCTACGAGCAGTACTTC. Its protein product is CAITLATGSYEQYF.